This is a list of T cell receptor beta chains from one sample in a study of blood T cell repertoires in COVID-19. Profiling relied on immunoSEQ multiplex PCR, and the TCRdb table lists in-frame clones only, not all of them. The table includes approximately 300,000 clones, around 80% detected once. Sequencing was done on a sample of peripheral blood. The receptors stem from a woman aged 50 to 60 with acute or convalescent COVID-19. The CDR3 runs from the conserved cysteine through the conserved F or W. Fields, in order: clone size, V gene, J gene, D gene, CDR3 protein, CDR3 DNA. A D gene is named only where the DNA matches it firmly. The listing skips clone size in some rows; elsewhere it reads once, few, many or a size class.

abundance: NA
v_gene: TRBV4-3
j_gene: TRBJ1-5
d_gene: TRBD1
CDR3aa: CASSQESGQVNHQPQHF
CDR3nt: TGCGCCAGCAGCCAAGAGTCAGGACAGGTGAATCATCAGCCCCAGCATTTT

abundance: NA
v_gene: TRBV6-5
j_gene: TRBJ1-2
d_gene: TRBD1
CDR3aa: CASIRSGGDYGYTF
CDR3nt: TGTGCCAGCATCCGATCAGGGGGCGACTATGGCTACACCTTC

abundance: NA
v_gene: TRBV24-1
j_gene: TRBJ2-5
d_gene: TRBD1
CDR3aa: CATSDGRQGVGETQYF
CDR3nt: TGTGCCACCAGTGATGGGAGACAGGGGGTGGGTGAGACCCAGTACTTC

abundance: NA
v_gene: TRBV2
j_gene: TRBJ2-5
d_gene: NA
CDR3aa: CASSGRGRETQYF
CDR3nt: TGTGCCAGCAGTGGGCGGGGTCGAGAGACCCAGTACTTC

abundance: NA
v_gene: TRBV4-1
j_gene: TRBJ1-2
d_gene: TRBD1
CDR3aa: CASSPGQGHGYTF
CDR3nt: TGCGCCAGCAGCCCCGGACAGGGACATGGCTACACCTTC

abundance: NA
v_gene: TRBV6-6
j_gene: TRBJ2-1
d_gene: TRBD2
CDR3aa: CASTQLAGAYNEQFF
CDR3nt: TGTGCCAGCACCCAACTAGCGGGAGCCTACAATGAGCAGTTCTTC

abundance: NA
v_gene: TRBV2
j_gene: TRBJ1-1
d_gene: NA
CDR3aa: CASMGQAGNTEAFF
CDR3nt: TGTGCCAGCATGGGCCAAGCCGGTAACACTGAAGCTTTCTTT

abundance: NA
v_gene: TRBV5-1
j_gene: TRBJ1-2
d_gene: TRBD1
CDR3aa: CASSDGTGGGYTF
CDR3nt: TGCGCCAGCAGCGACGGGACAGGAGGTGGCTACACCTTC

abundance: NA
v_gene: TRBV5-4
j_gene: TRBJ1-2
d_gene: NA
CDR3aa: CASSSATGGETNGYTF
CDR3nt: TGTGCCAGCAGCAGTGCCACGGGAGGGGAAACTAATGGCTACACCTTC

abundance: NA
v_gene: TRBV27
j_gene: TRBJ1-4
d_gene: NA
CDR3aa: CASSLRGVGDEKLFF
CDR3nt: TGTGCCAGCAGTTTACGTGGAGTAGGGGATGAAAAACTGTTTTTT

abundance: NA
v_gene: TRBV5-1
j_gene: TRBJ1-5
d_gene: NA
CDR3aa: CASSLGQDQPQHF
CDR3nt: TGCGCCAGCAGCTTGGGACAGGATCAGCCCCAGCATTTT

abundance: NA
v_gene: TRBV5-5
j_gene: TRBJ1-6
d_gene: NA
CDR3aa: CASSLMDRPNSPLHF
CDR3nt: TGTGCCAGCAGCCTGATGGACAGACCGAATTCACCCCTCCACTTT

abundance: NA
v_gene: TRBV9
j_gene: TRBJ1-1
d_gene: TRBD1
CDR3aa: CASSADRATEAFF
CDR3nt: TGTGCCAGCAGCGCCGACAGGGCCACTGAAGCTTTCTTT

abundance: NA
v_gene: TRBV6-1
j_gene: TRBJ1-5
d_gene: TRBD1
CDR3aa: CASSERQGSNQPQHF
CDR3nt: TGTGCCAGCAGTGAAAGACAGGGTAGCAATCAGCCCCAGCATTTT

abundance: NA
v_gene: TRBV4-1
j_gene: TRBJ1-1
d_gene: NA
CDR3aa: CASSQETAKLYTNTEAFF
CDR3nt: TGCGCCAGCAGCCAAGAAACTGCCAAGCTCTATACGAACACTGAAGCTTTCTTT

abundance: once
v_gene: TRBV7-2
j_gene: TRBJ2-6
d_gene: TRBD2
CDR3aa: CASSVGGRLSGANVLTF
CDR3nt: TGTGCCAGCAGCGTGGGAGGGAGATTGAGTGGGGCCAACGTCCTGACTTTC

abundance: NA
v_gene: TRBV6-5
j_gene: TRBJ1-1
d_gene: NA
CDR3aa: CASSLSMNTEAFF
CDR3nt: TGTGCCAGCAGTCTATCCATGAACACTGAAGCTTTCTTT

abundance: NA
v_gene: TRBV11-2
j_gene: TRBJ2-1
d_gene: TRBD2
CDR3aa: CASSLLAGVYNEQFF
CDR3nt: TGTGCCAGCAGTCTCCTAGCGGGAGTCTACAATGAGCAGTTCTTC

abundance: NA
v_gene: TRBV2
j_gene: TRBJ2-3
d_gene: TRBD1
CDR3aa: CASKGTATDTQYF
CDR3nt: TGTGCCAGCAAGGGGACAGCTACAGATACGCAGTATTTT

abundance: once
v_gene: TRBV9
j_gene: TRBJ1-3
d_gene: NA
CDR3aa: CASSVAAGSGNTIYF
CDR3nt: TGTGCCAGCAGCGTAGCCGCCGGCTCTGGAAACACCATATATTTT

abundance: NA
v_gene: TRBV3-1/TRBV3-2
j_gene: TRBJ2-7
d_gene: NA
CDR3aa: CASSQGPGEQYF
CDR3nt: TGTGCCAGCAGCCAAGGTCCCGGTGAGCAGTACTTC

abundance: NA
v_gene: TRBV20-1
j_gene: TRBJ2-5
d_gene: NA
CDR3aa: CSASNPAGSRETQYF
CDR3nt: TGCAGTGCTAGTAACCCAGCGGGCAGCAGGGAGACCCAGTACTTC

abundance: NA
v_gene: TRBV10-3
j_gene: TRBJ1-1
d_gene: NA
CDR3aa: CAPARTRREAFF
CDR3nt: TGTGCCCCAGCCCGAACTCGGAGGGAGGCTTTCTTT

abundance: few
v_gene: TRBV18
j_gene: TRBJ1-2
d_gene: TRBD1
CDR3aa: CASSPPTGRVYGYTF
CDR3nt: TGTGCCAGCTCACCACCGACAGGGCGGGTCTATGGCTACACCTTC

abundance: NA
v_gene: TRBV6-6
j_gene: TRBJ1-1
d_gene: TRBD1
CDR3aa: CASSYRGGQTEAFF
CDR3nt: TGTGCCAGCAGCTACAGGGGGGGCCAAACTGAAGCTTTCTTT

abundance: NA
v_gene: TRBV27
j_gene: TRBJ1-1
d_gene: TRBD1
CDR3aa: CASTGSRGPTEAFF
CDR3nt: TGTGCCAGCACTGGGAGCAGGGGGCCCACTGAAGCTTTCTTT

abundance: NA
v_gene: TRBV27
j_gene: TRBJ1-4
d_gene: TRBD1
CDR3aa: CASSPTGLREKLFF
CDR3nt: TGTGCCAGCAGTCCGACAGGGTTAAGGGAAAAACTGTTTTTT

abundance: NA
v_gene: TRBV9
j_gene: TRBJ2-3
d_gene: NA
CDR3aa: CASSVAQLAADTQYF
CDR3nt: TGTGCCAGCAGCGTAGCCCAACTAGCTGCAGATACGCAGTATTTT

abundance: NA
v_gene: TRBV18
j_gene: TRBJ1-1
d_gene: NA
CDR3aa: CASSLHTNTEAFF
CDR3nt: TGTGCCAGCTCACTCCACACGAACACTGAAGCTTTCTTT

abundance: NA
v_gene: TRBV6-4
j_gene: TRBJ2-3
d_gene: TRBD2
CDR3aa: CASPLVAGDTGNTQYF
CDR3nt: TGTGCCAGCCCGTTGGTAGCGGGGGATACCGGCAATACGCAGTATTTT

abundance: NA
v_gene: TRBV7-9
j_gene: TRBJ2-5
d_gene: TRBD2
CDR3aa: CASSASYPGGETQYF
CDR3nt: TGTGCCAGCAGCGCCAGCTATCCGGGGGGGGAGACCCAGTACTTC

abundance: NA
v_gene: TRBV5-4
j_gene: TRBJ2-7
d_gene: TRBD1
CDR3aa: CASSRPGQGSYEQYF
CDR3nt: TGTGCCAGCAGCCGACCGGGACAGGGCTCCTACGAGCAGTACTTC

abundance: NA
v_gene: TRBV24-1
j_gene: TRBJ2-2
d_gene: TRBD1
CDR3aa: CATSDTSGQGLTGELFF
CDR3nt: TGTGCCACCAGTGACACCTCGGGACAGGGCTTAACCGGGGAGCTGTTTTTT

abundance: NA
v_gene: TRBV19
j_gene: TRBJ1-5
d_gene: NA
CDR3aa: CASTDSSNQPQHF
CDR3nt: TGTGCCAGTACCGACAGTAGCAATCAGCCCCAGCATTTT

abundance: NA
v_gene: TRBV5-4
j_gene: TRBJ1-2
d_gene: TRBD1
CDR3aa: CASSWETGPSYGYTF
CDR3nt: TGTGCCAGCAGCTGGGAGACAGGGCCTTCTTATGGCTACACCTTC

abundance: NA
v_gene: TRBV27
j_gene: TRBJ1-2
d_gene: NA
CDR3aa: CASSGPGRSGYTF
CDR3nt: TGTGCCAGCAGTGGCCCAGGGCGGAGTGGCTACACCTTC

abundance: NA
v_gene: TRBV7-2
j_gene: TRBJ2-5
d_gene: TRBD2
CDR3aa: CASRAGEGETQYF
CDR3nt: TGTGCCAGCCGGGCGGGAGAGGGAGAGACCCAGTACTTC

abundance: NA
v_gene: TRBV30
j_gene: TRBJ1-2
d_gene: NA
CDR3aa: CAWRYNNYGYTF
CDR3nt: TGTGCCTGGAGATACAACAACTATGGCTACACCTTC

abundance: NA
v_gene: TRBV7-8
j_gene: TRBJ2-7
d_gene: TRBD2
CDR3aa: CASSAPGLAGAHEQYF
CDR3nt: TGTGCCAGCAGCGCCCCCGGACTAGCGGGAGCTCACGAGCAGTACTTC

abundance: NA
v_gene: TRBV18
j_gene: TRBJ2-5
d_gene: NA
CDR3aa: CASSPGPQQETQYF
CDR3nt: TGTGCCAGCTCACCGGGGCCACAACAAGAGACCCAGTACTTC

abundance: NA
v_gene: TRBV5-6
j_gene: TRBJ2-1
d_gene: NA
CDR3aa: CASRTGLHYNEQFF
CDR3nt: TGTGCCAGCAGGACGGGACTCCACTACAATGAGCAGTTCTTC